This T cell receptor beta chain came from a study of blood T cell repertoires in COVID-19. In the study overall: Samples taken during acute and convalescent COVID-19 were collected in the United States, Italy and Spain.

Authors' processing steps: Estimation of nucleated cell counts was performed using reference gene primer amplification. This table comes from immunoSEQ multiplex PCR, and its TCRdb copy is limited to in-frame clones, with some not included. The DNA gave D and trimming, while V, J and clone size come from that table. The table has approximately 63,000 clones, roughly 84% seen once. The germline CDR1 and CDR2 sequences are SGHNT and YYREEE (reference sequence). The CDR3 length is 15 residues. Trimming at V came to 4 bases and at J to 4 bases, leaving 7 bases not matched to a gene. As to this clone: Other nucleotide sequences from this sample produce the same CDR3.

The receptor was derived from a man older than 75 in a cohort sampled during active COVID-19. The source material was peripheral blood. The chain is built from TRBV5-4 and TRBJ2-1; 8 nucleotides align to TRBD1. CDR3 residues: CASSLDRGSYNEQFF. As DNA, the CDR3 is TGTGCCAGCAGCCTCGACAGGGGCAGTTACAATGAGCAGTTCTTC.